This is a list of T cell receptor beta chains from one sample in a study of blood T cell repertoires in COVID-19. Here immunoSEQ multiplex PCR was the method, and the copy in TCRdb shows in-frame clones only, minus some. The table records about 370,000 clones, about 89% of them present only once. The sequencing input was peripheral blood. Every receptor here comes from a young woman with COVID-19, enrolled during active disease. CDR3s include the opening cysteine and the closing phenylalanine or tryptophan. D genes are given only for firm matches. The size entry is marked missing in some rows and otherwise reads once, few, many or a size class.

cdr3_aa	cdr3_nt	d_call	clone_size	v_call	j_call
CASSLEAGDTYEQYF	TGTGCCAGCAGCTTGGAGGCAGGGGATACCTACGAGCAGTACTTC	NA	NA	TRBV5-6	TRBJ2-7
CASSGGSQQPQHF	TGTGCCAGCAGCGGCGGCAGTCAGCAGCCCCAGCATTTT	NA	NA	TRBV13	TRBJ1-5
CASSDSWTDNEQFF	TGTGCCAGCAGTGACTCGTGGACAGACAATGAGCAGTTCTTC	NA	NA	TRBV6-4	TRBJ2-1
CASSEAGTGIYEQYF	TGTGCCAGCAGTGAAGCGGGGACAGGGATCTACGAGCAGTACTTC	TRBD1	once	TRBV25-1	TRBJ2-7
CASSFYPSYEQYF	TGTGCCAGCAGCTTTTATCCCTCCTACGAGCAGTACTTC	NA	NA	TRBV7-2	TRBJ2-7
CASSELAPRNTGELFF	TGTGCCAGCAGTGAACTCGCGCCGCGGAACACCGGGGAGCTGTTTTTT	NA	NA	TRBV2	TRBJ2-2
CASRQDRGEVQPQHF	TGTGCCAGTAGACAGGACAGGGGAGAGGTTCAGCCCCAGCATTTT	TRBD1	NA	TRBV19	TRBJ1-5
CASSEGQGLSGANVLTF	TGTGCCAGCAGTGAAGGTCAGGGTCTCTCTGGGGCCAACGTCCTGACTTTC	NA	NA	TRBV6-1	TRBJ2-6
CASRQPGLAVNEQFF	TGTGCCAGCAGACAACCGGGACTAGCGGTTAATGAGCAGTTCTTC	TRBD2	NA	TRBV5-8	TRBJ2-1
CASHGQHQETQYF	TGTGCCAGCCACGGACAGCACCAAGAGACCCAGTACTTC	NA	NA	TRBV2	TRBJ2-5
CASSQPPFRTYNEQFF	TGCGCCAGCAGCCAACCCCCCTTTAGAACCTACAATGAGCAGTTCTTC	NA	few	TRBV4-1	TRBJ2-1
CASGLTGNTEAFF	TGTGCTAGTGGTTTAACAGGTAACACTGAAGCTTTCTTT	NA	NA	TRBV12-5	TRBJ1-1
CAWSVRDRANTEEAFF	TGTGCCTGGAGTGTACGGGACAGGGCGAACACTGAGGAAGCTTTCTTT	TRBD1	NA	TRBV30	TRBJ1-1
CASSQIAGGIDEQYF	TGTGCCAGCAGCCAAATAGCGGGAGGGATAGACGAGCAGTACTTC	TRBD2	NA	TRBV5-6	TRBJ2-7
CASSYGQLQETQYF	TGTGCCAGCAGTTACGGGCAGCTCCAAGAGACCCAGTACTTC	NA	NA	TRBV6-2/TRBV6-3	TRBJ2-5
CASSQRTSGIFTGELFF	TGCGCCAGCAGCCAAAGGACTAGCGGGATTTTCACCGGGGAGCTGTTTTTT	TRBD2	NA	TRBV4-1	TRBJ2-2
CASSYGRGETQYF	TGTGCCAGCAGTTACGGCAGGGGTGAGACCCAGTACTTC	NA	NA	TRBV6-5	TRBJ2-5
CASSGDTAGANVLTF	TGTGCCAGCAGTGGAGACACGGCTGGGGCCAACGTCCTGACTTTC	NA	NA	TRBV2	TRBJ2-6
CSVDPSGVPADTQYF	TGCAGCGTTGACCCCTCAGGGGTCCCGGCAGATACGCAGTATTTT	NA	NA	TRBV29-1	TRBJ2-3
CASSRGNYGYTF	TGCGCCAGCAGTCGGGGGAACTATGGCTACACCTTC	NA	NA	TRBV5-1	TRBJ1-2
CASSTTPADTQYF	TGTGCCAGCTCCACTACGCCCGCAGATACGCAGTATTTT	NA	once	TRBV7-2	TRBJ2-3
CASSQDERASYEQYF	TGCGCCAGCAGCCAAGACGAAAGAGCATCCTACGAGCAGTACTTC	NA	NA	TRBV4-1	TRBJ2-7
CASSEAPGVTPEQYF	TGTGCCAGCAGTGAAGCCCCAGGGGTCACCCCCGAGCAGTACTTC	NA	NA	TRBV6-1	TRBJ2-7
CASSLSYSRGSSTDTQYF	TGTGCCAGCAGCTTATCCTACAGTCGGGGTTCTAGCACAGATACGCAGTATTTT	NA	NA	TRBV11-2	TRBJ2-3
CASSHDRGLDGYTF	TGTGCCAGCAGTCACGACAGGGGGCTAGACGGCTACACCTTC	TRBD1	NA	TRBV6-5	TRBJ1-2
CASSETGVGYGYTF	TGTGCCAGCAGTGAAACAGGAGTCGGGTATGGCTACACCTTC	NA	NA	TRBV2	TRBJ1-2
CASSVDGGNTGELFF	TGTGCCAGCAGCGTAGACGGGGGAAACACCGGGGAGCTGTTTTTT	NA	NA	TRBV9	TRBJ2-2
CASRSDSFHSPLHF	TGTGCCAGCAGATCTGACAGCTTCCATTCACCCCTCCACTTT	NA	NA	TRBV28	TRBJ1-6
CASSILAGDSYEQYF	TGTGCCAGTAGTATTCTCGCGGGGGACTCCTACGAGCAGTACTTC	TRBD2	NA	TRBV19	TRBJ2-7
CAWSPGGRGTDTQYF	TGTGCCTGGAGCCCCGGGGGGAGGGGCACAGATACGCAGTATTTT	TRBD2	NA	TRBV30	TRBJ2-3
CASSLRDSRANIQYF	TGTGCCAGCAGCTTAAGGGACAGCCGGGCAAACATTCAGTACTTC	TRBD1	NA	TRBV7-8	TRBJ2-4
CASSLVPPGTQYF	TGCGCCAGCAGCTTGGTACCCCCAGGGACCCAGTACTTC	NA	NA	TRBV5-1	TRBJ2-5
CASSSLQGPPVEQYF	TGCGCCAGCAGCTCGCTCCAGGGGCCTCCTGTCGAGCAGTACTTC	NA	NA	TRBV5-1	TRBJ2-7
CASSRQYQETQYF	TGTGCCAGCTCACGTCAGTACCAAGAGACCCAGTACTTC	NA	NA	TRBV18	TRBJ2-5
CASSQSWQGKGEQYF	TGCGCCAGCAGTCAATCGTGGCAGGGCAAGGGGGAGCAGTACTTC	NA	NA	TRBV23-1	TRBJ2-7
CARHETGGLDTEAFF	TGTGCCCGCCACGAGACAGGGGGCTTGGACACTGAAGCTTTCTTT	TRBD1	NA	TRBV30	TRBJ1-1
CASSPPSGIGEQYF	TGTGCCAGCAGCCCACCTAGCGGGATAGGCGAGCAGTACTTC	TRBD2	NA	TRBV6-5	TRBJ2-7
CAGGGTSEVGELFF	TGTGCCGGGGGCGGGACTAGCGAGGTCGGGGAGCTGTTTTTT	TRBD2	NA	TRBV2	TRBJ2-2
CASRWGGSSYNEQFF	TGCGCCAGCCGTTGGGGCGGGAGCTCCTACAATGAGCAGTTCTTC	TRBD2	NA	TRBV10-2	TRBJ2-1
CAWSPSGGFGDTQYF	TGTGCCTGGAGCCCCAGCGGGGGCTTTGGAGATACGCAGTATTTT	TRBD2	once	TRBV30	TRBJ2-3
CASSKGGANTGELFF	TGTGCCAGCTCCAAAGGGGGGGCGAACACCGGGGAGCTGTTTTTT	NA	NA	TRBV6-5	TRBJ2-2
CASSYPVQGGRAFF	TGTGCCAGCAGTTACCCCGTACAGGGCGGACGAGCTTTCTTT	NA	once	TRBV6-2/TRBV6-3	TRBJ1-1
CASSPGQSSGANVLTF	TGTGCCAGCTCACCGGGACAGAGCTCTGGGGCCAACGTCCTGACTTTC	TRBD1	NA	TRBV18	TRBJ2-6
CASSQDGQEYGYTF	TGCGCCAGCAGCCAAGATGGACAGGAGTATGGCTACACCTTC	TRBD1	once	TRBV4-3	TRBJ1-2
CASSLEGPGQGVKTQYF	TGTGCCAGCAGCTTAGAGGGACCGGGACAGGGGGTTAAGACCCAGTACTTC	TRBD1	NA	TRBV7-9	TRBJ2-5
CASSRDRGADTQYF	TGTGCCAGCAGCCGGGACAGGGGTGCAGATACGCAGTATTTT	TRBD1	NA	TRBV6-5	TRBJ2-3
CASSPRLAIISYNEQFF	TGTGCCAGCAGTCCACGACTAGCTATCATCTCCTACAATGAGCAGTTCTTC	TRBD2	NA	TRBV27	TRBJ2-1
CASSGLRDRSKNIQYF	TGTGCCAGCAGCGGACTACGGGACAGATCTAAAAACATTCAGTACTTC	NA	NA	TRBV13	TRBJ2-4
CASSRDSYEQYF	TGTGCCAGCAGTAGGGACAGCTACGAGCAGTACTTC	TRBD1	NA	TRBV6-5	TRBJ2-7
CASSSGRTRGDGYTF	TGTGCCAGCAGCTCGGGCCGGACCAGGGGTGATGGCTACACCTTC	NA	NA	TRBV5-4	TRBJ1-2
CASSLGEPGELFF	TGTGCCAGCAGCTTAGGCGAACCCGGGGAGCTGTTTTTT	NA	NA	TRBV7-9	TRBJ2-2
CATRTDSGRDEQYF	TGTGCCACCAGGACTGATAGCGGGAGAGACGAGCAGTACTTC	TRBD2	NA	TRBV6-5	TRBJ2-7
CASSLSLNEKLFF	TGTGCCAGCAGTTTATCCCTGAATGAAAAACTGTTTTTT	NA	NA	TRBV28	TRBJ1-4
CASRPGGAHTEAFF	TGTGCCAGCAGACCAGGGGGCGCGCACACTGAAGCTTTCTTT	TRBD1	NA	TRBV28	TRBJ1-1
CASSEASSGANVLTF	TGTGCCAGCAGTGAAGCTAGCTCTGGGGCCAACGTCCTGACTTTC	NA	NA	TRBV6-1	TRBJ2-6
CASSFGQGYYEQYF	TGTGCCAGCAGTTTTGGCCAGGGCTACTACGAGCAGTACTTC	NA	NA	TRBV27	TRBJ2-7
CASRQPGQSNQPQHF	TGTGCCAGCAGGCAACCGGGACAGAGCAATCAGCCCCAGCATTTT	TRBD1	NA	TRBV28	TRBJ1-5